The 7 T cell receptor beta chains presented below share a single source sample, sequenced in a study of cytomegalovirus exposure and HLA in healthy donors. Amplification used 60 Vbeta primers and 13 Jbeta primers. Generated by immunoSEQ multiplex PCR, the TCRdb table keeps only in-frame clones and is missing some. The sample lists 150,000 to 200,000 clones; more than 60% were seen once. Sequencing was done on a sample of PBMCs. These receptors came from a woman aged 25 to 39 in good health and CMV-seronegative.

The chain recombines TRBV5-1 with TRBJ2-3; D is unclear. The length of the CDR3 is 14 residues. Per the germline V gene, CDR1 is SGHRS and CDR2 is YFSETQ. V was cut by 4 bases and J by 1 base, with 10 bases left in between. The CDR3 region has the DNA TGCGCCAGCAGCGCGGTTACGGGCACAGATACGCAGTATTTT. Translated, it gives CASSAVTGTDTQYF.

CDR3: CASNRDAGQPQHF. The CDR3 coding sequence is TGTGCCAGCAACAGGGATGCCGGTCAGCCCCAGCATTTT. V and J are TRBV2 and TRBJ1-5; possible D gene TRBD1, 6 bases. The CDR3 sequence is 13 residues long. Trimming removed 7 bases from V and 6 bases from J, with 13 bases in between. Per the germline V gene, CDR1 is SNHLY and CDR2 is FYNNEI.

This clone was counted once. CDR3 DNA sequence: TGTGCCAGCAGTTACTCGGAGGGGGCGCCTGGAAACACCATATATTTT. Its translation: CASSYSEGAPGNTIYF. The chain employs TRBV6-5 and TRBJ1-3, with 7 positions matching TRBD1. This CDR3 has 16 residues. V trimming: 0 bases; J trimming: 2 bases; junction bases outside the gene matches: 4. Germline V gene sequence: CDR1 MNHEY, CDR2 SVGAGI.

The V and J genes are TRBV7-9 and TRBJ2-5; TRBD1 aligns across 9 bases. This CDR3 is built from 17 residues. After removal of 5 bases from V and 5 bases from J, the junction contained 15 bases not matched to a gene. Germline V gene data show CDR1 as SEHNR and CDR2 as FQNEAQ (reference sequence). The CDR3 region has the DNA TGTGCCAGCAGCGCAAGGAAGGGACAGGGATGGATGGAGACCCAGTACTTC. Protein: CASSARKGQGWMETQYF.

Comment on this clone: Other DNA variants within this sample encode the same CDR3. V usage is TRBV27 and J usage is TRBJ1-5, with 7 positions matching TRBD1. The CDR3 totals 13 residues. Germline V gene sequence: CDR1 MNHEY, CDR2 SMNVEV (reference sequence). The junction had 1 base not matched to a gene; V was cut back by 3 bases and J by 5 bases. The CDR3 DNA reads TGTGCCAGCAGTTTGGACAGGTATCAGCCCCAGCATTTT. Amino acids: CASSLDRYQPQHF.

The chain is built from TRBV27 and TRBJ2-1; 10 nucleotides line up with TRBD2. The CDR3 runs to 15 residues. From germline, CDR1 is MNHEY and CDR2 SMNVEV (reference sequence). The V and J ends lost 3 bases and 6 bases, in that order; junction bases with no gene match: 5. CDR3 sequence (DNA): TGTGCCAGCAGTTTCCAGGGACTAGCGTTCAATGAGCAGTTCTTC. It is translated as CASSFQGLAFNEQFF.

The rearrangement links TRBV7-9 to TRBJ2-1; 8 positions match TRBD1. The V gene end was trimmed by 5 bases and the J gene end by 7 bases; junction bases not matched to a gene: 7. The length of the CDR3 is 14 residues. Germline values: CDR1 SEHNR, CDR2 FQNEAQ (reference sequence). This chain's CDR3 is CASSPRTGSNEQFF. The CDR3 DNA follows: TGTGCCAGCAGCCCACGGACAGGGTCAAATGAGCAGTTCTTC.